The entry that follows covers one TCR beta chain sequence. The data belong to a study of shared clonotypes between healthy human individuals. This CDR3 region has 15 residues. Germline V gene sequence: CDR1 MNHEY, CDR2 SVGAGI. In replicate PCRs of sorted subsets, approximately 210 ng DNA, about 30,000 T cell genomes, was used. Repertoires were generated with immunoSEQ multiplex PCR, while TCRdb's copy carries only in-frame clones and drops some. This table has approximately 530,000 clones, almost 97% appearing once. This sequence originates from a woman in her 30s in good health. The V call is TRBV6-5, the J call TRBJ2-5, with 9 bases aligning to TRBD2. The last part of the DNA fits TRBJ2-7 better; the J call may be wrong. Sequencing was done on a sample of naive CD4+ T cells sorted from blood. Subset denoted: CD45RA+ positively selected. The chain's CDR3 is CASSILAGGSYEQYF. Written as DNA, the CDR3 is TGTGCCAGCAGTATACTAGCGGGCGGTTCCTACGAGCAGTACTTC.